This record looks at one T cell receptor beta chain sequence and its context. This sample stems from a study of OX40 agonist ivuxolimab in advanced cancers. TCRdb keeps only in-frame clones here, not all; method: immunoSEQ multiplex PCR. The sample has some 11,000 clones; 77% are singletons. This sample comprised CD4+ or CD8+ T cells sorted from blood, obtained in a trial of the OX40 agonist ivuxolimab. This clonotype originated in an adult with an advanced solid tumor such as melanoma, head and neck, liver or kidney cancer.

CDR3 coding DNA: TGTGCCAGCAGCGCCGCGACTAGCGGGAGTGACAATGAGCAGTTCTTC. It is translated as CASSAATSGSDNEQFF. The chain uses TRBV9 and TRBJ2-1, with 12 nucleotides matching TRBD2. Trimming cost V 3 bases and J 5 bases; bases outside gene matches: 6. The germline V gene has CDR1 SGDLS and CDR2 YYNGEE. This CDR3 has 16 amino acids.